This T cell receptor beta chain derives from a study of OX40 agonist ivuxolimab in advanced cancers. This CDR3 has 15 residues. Unmatched junction bases numbered 3, after V lost 1 base and J lost 1 base. Germline V gene data show CDR1 as SGHAT and CDR2 as FQNNGV. Sequenced by immunoSEQ multiplex PCR; TCRdb stores in-frame clones only, minus some. Of approximately 66,000 clones listed, around 85% were seen once; the top ten hold under 0.75%. Sequencing used CD4+ or CD8+ T cells sorted from blood, obtained in a trial of the OX40 agonist ivuxolimab. The chain is built from TRBV11-2 and TRBJ2-5, with TRBD2 matching over 7 bases. This clonotype originated in an adult with an advanced solid tumor such as melanoma, head and neck, liver or kidney cancer. The CDR3 sequence is CASSLGGEGQETQYF. The CDR3, as DNA: TGTGCCAGCAGCTTAGGTGGGGAGGGCCAAGAGACCCAGTACTTC.